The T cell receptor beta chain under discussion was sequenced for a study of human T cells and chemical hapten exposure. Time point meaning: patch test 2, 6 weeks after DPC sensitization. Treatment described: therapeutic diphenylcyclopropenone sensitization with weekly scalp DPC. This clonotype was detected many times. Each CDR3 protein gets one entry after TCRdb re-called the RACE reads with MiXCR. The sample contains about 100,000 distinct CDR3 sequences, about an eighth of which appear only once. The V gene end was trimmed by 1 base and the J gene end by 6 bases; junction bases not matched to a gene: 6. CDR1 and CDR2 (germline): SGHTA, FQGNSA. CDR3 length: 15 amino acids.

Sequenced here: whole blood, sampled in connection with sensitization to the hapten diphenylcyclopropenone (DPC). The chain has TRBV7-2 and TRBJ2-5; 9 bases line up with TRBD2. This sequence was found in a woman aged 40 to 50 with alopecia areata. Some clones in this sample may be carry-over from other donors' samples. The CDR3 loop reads CASSLVRGGEKTQYF. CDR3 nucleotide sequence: TGTGCCAGCAGCTTAGTGCGGGGGGGCGAGAAGACCCAGTACTTC.